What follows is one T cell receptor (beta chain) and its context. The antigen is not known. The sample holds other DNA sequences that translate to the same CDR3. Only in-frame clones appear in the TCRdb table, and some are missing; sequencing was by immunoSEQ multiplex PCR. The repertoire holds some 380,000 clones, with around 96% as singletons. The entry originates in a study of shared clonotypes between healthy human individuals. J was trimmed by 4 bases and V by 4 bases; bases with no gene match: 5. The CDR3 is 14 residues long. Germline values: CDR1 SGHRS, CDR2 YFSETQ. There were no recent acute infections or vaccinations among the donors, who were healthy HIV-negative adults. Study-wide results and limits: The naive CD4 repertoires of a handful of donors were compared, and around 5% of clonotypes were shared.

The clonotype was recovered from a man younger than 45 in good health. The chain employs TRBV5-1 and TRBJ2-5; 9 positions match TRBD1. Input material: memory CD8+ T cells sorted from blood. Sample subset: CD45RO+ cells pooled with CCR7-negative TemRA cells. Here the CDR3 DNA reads TGCGCCAGCAGCCTTGGACAGGGGAGAGAGACCCAGTACTTC. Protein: CASSLGQGRETQYF.